The 27 T cell receptor beta chains given below trace back to one sample, sequenced in a study of early T cells in non-severe SARS-CoV-2 infection. TCRdb analysed the 5' RACE reads with MiXCR anew, one entry per CDR3 protein. Of some 40,000 distinct CDR3 sequences in the sample, roughly 5.4% were seen once. Source: whole blood, taken at baseline. Receptors were obtained from an adult who was a healthcare worker with PCR-confirmed SARS-CoV-2 infection or an uninfected control (not recorded which).

This clonotype has ten or more counts. The V call is TRBV4-3, the J call TRBJ2-1, with 8 nucleotides matching TRBD2. This CDR3 region has 16 residues. From germline, CDR1 is LGHNA and CDR2 YSLEER. The V and J ends lost 3 bases and 6 bases, in that order; junction bases with no gene match: 10. The CDR3 region has the DNA TGCGCCAGCAGCCACTCGGGACTAGATGCGGGCAATGAGCAGTTCTTC. Amino acids: CASSHSGLDAGNEQFF.

This clonotype came up many times. V and J are TRBV7-2 and TRBJ2-1, with TRBD2 matching over 12 bases. From germline, CDR1 is SGHTA and CDR2 FQGNSA. This CDR3 region has 15 residues. V shed 4 bases and J 8 bases; nucleotides not matched to a gene: 6. The CDR3 loop is CASSSTSGSFHEQFF. The CDR3 coding sequence is TGTGCCAGCAGCTCGACTAGCGGGAGCTTCCATGAGCAGTTCTTC.

In its sample, this clonotype was seen many times. This sequence joins TRBV12-3 or TRBV12-4 and TRBJ2-1; the D call may be TRBD1 or TRBD2 (6 bases each). The CDR3 consists of 18 residues. V lost 2 bases and J 2 bases, leaving 19 bases between the germline ends. The CDR3 coding sequence is TGTGCCAGCAGTTTACCGGGGGCGGGGCGGAGACCCTACAATGAGCAGTTCTTC. Amino acids: CASSLPGAGRRPYNEQFF.

This clonotype was observed at least ten times. The rearrangement links TRBV11-2 to TRBJ2-7, with D perhaps matching TRBD2 (5 bases). The germline CDR1 and CDR2 sequences are SGHAT and FQNNGV. The V and J ends lost 0 bases and 11 bases respectively, with 14 bases between them. The CDR3 spans 13 residues. CDR3 protein: CASSLDFDGMEYV. For the CDR3, the DNA is TGTGCCAGCAGCTTAGATTTTGACGGGATGGAGTACGTC.

The chain recombines TRBV12-3 or TRBV12-4 with TRBJ1-6; 7 nucleotides align to TRBD1. CDR3 length equals 14 residues. J was trimmed by 9 bases and V by 2 bases; bases with no gene match: 4. CDR3 loop: CASSLKGGGSPLHF. The CDR3 bases are TGTGCCAGCAGTTTAAAAGGGGGCGGTTCACCCCTCCACTTT.

This clonotype came up many times. CDR3 residues: CAISRDRPTNEKLFF. The DNA of the CDR3 is TGTGCCATCAGCCGGGACAGGCCTACGAATGAAAAACTGTTTTTT. The V gene is TRBV10-3, the J gene TRBJ1-4; 8 bases map to TRBD1. V was pared by 6 bases and J by 5 bases, with 8 bases of the junction left unmatched. In germline, CDR1 is ENHRY, CDR2 SYGVKD. This CDR3 has 15 residues.

This clonotype came up many times. This chain uses TRBV5-8 with TRBJ2-7; D is unresolved. Trimming took off 0 bases at V and 6 bases at J, with 13 bases between the two ends. This CDR3 spans 14 amino acids. Germline V CDR1 and CDR2: SGHTS, YDEGEE. CDR3 residues: CASSLDGTLGEQYF. CDR3 nucleotide sequence: TGTGCCAGCAGCTTGGACGGCACCCTGGGCGAGCAGTACTTC.

This clonotype was detected ten times or more. CDR3 residues: CAATSENTDTQYF. CDR3 DNA: TGTGCCGCTACTAGCGAGAACACAGATACGCAGTATTTT. This chain links TRBV10-3 with TRBJ2-3; 7 bases fit TRBD2. The CDR3 consists of 13 residues. J gave up 2 bases and V 11 bases, and 7 bases lay outside the gene matches. Per the germline V gene, CDR1 is ENHRY and CDR2 is SYGVKD.

Points on this clonotype: A much larger clone differs from this one at a single base, so this may be a read error. The V call is TRBV28, the J call TRBJ1-1; D unresolved. V gave up 2 bases and J gave up 7 bases, with 11 bases separating them. Germline V gene sequence: CDR1 MDHEN, CDR2 SYDVKM. The CDR3 totals 13 residues. CDR3 loop: CASSLGQWVEAFF. The CDR3 nucleotides read TGTGCCAGCAGTTTAGGGCAGTGGGTTGAAGCTTTCTTT.

This rearrangement joins TRBV28 to TRBJ2-6, with 8 bases identical to TRBD1. This CDR3 is built from 15 residues. The trim removed 4 bases at V and 2 bases at J, leaving 1 base unmatched. Per the germline V gene, CDR1 is MDHEN and CDR2 is SYDVKM. For the CDR3, the DNA is TGTGCCAGCAGTTACAGGGGGACTGGGGCCAACGTCCTGACTTTC. Translation: CASSYRGTGANVLTF.

This clonotype was observed many times. The chain recombines TRBV7-2 with TRBJ2-3; 11 bases are shared with TRBD2. V was clipped by 3 bases and J by 0 bases; unmatched bases: 11. Germline V lookup: CDR1 SGHTA, CDR2 FQGNSA. CDR3 size: 19 residues. The CDR3 region has the DNA TGTGCCAGCAGCTTCGCTAGCGGGAGGTCCCCTATTAGCACAGATACGCAGTATTTT. Its translation: CASSFASGRSPISTDTQYF.

In its sample, this clonotype was seen many times. The rearrangement joins TRBV4-2 to TRBJ2-1, with 8 nucleotides matching TRBD2. The trim removed 1 base at V and 3 bases at J, leaving 5 bases unmatched. Germline CDR1 and CDR2: LGHNA and YNFKEQ. The CDR3 is 16 residues long. CDR3 in amino acids: CASSQVASGLYNEQFF. The CDR3 nucleotides are TGTGCCAGCAGCCAAGTGGCTAGCGGGCTCTACAATGAGCAGTTCTTC.

This clonotype appeared a few times. The rearrangement uses TRBV11-3 and TRBJ2-1, with TRBD2 matching 7 bases. CDR1 SGHNT and CDR2 YENEEA come from the germline V gene. After removal of 5 bases from V and 5 bases from J, the junction contained 15 bases not matched to a gene. This CDR3 spans 17 amino acids. The CDR3, as DNA: TGTGCCAGCAGCCCTGCCCTCTACGGGGGAGGGAACAATGAGCAGTTCTTC. This translates into CASSPALYGGGNNEQFF.

This clonotype was counted many times. The genes are TRBV5-1 and TRBJ2-5; D gene uncertain. Per germline, CDR1 SGHRS and CDR2 YFSETQ. The CDR3 spans 12 residues. V lost 4 bases and J lost 3, with 7 bases in between. The CDR3 is CASSLPEETQYF. In nucleotides, the CDR3 is TGCGCCAGCAGCCTGCCAGAAGAGACCCAGTACTTC.

This clonotype has at least ten counts. The chain is built from TRBV12-3 or TRBV12-4 and TRBJ1-2, with a possible D match to TRBD1 (6 bases). Trimming cost V 1 base and J 7 bases, with 22 bases left between them. The CDR3 runs 17 residues. The CDR3 DNA reads as TGTGCCAGCAGTTTAGAGAGTCGGGGGCTTAGTCGTAGTGGCTACACCTTC. It codes for CASSLESRGLSRSGYTF.

This clonotype was counted ten times or more. The V gene is TRBV5-6, the J gene TRBJ2-1; 9 bases map to TRBD2. V lost 0 bases, J lost 8 bases, and 6 bases stayed unmatched. The CDR3 contains 15 residues. Germline loops: CDR1 SGHDT, CDR2 YYEEEE. The CDR3 protein is CASSLARLAGYEQFF. The CDR3 region has the DNA TGTGCCAGCAGCTTGGCCCGCCTAGCGGGATATGAGCAGTTCTTC.

This clonotype was recorded many times. The gene calls are TRBV12-3 or TRBV12-4 and TRBJ2-1; 14 nucleotides align to TRBD2. With V trimmed by 5 bases and J by 9 bases, 12 bases remained unmatched. There are 17 residues in the CDR3. CDR3 in amino acids: CASSAGLAGAQDSEQFF. Here the CDR3 DNA reads TGTGCCAGCAGTGCGGGACTAGCGGGAGCCCAGGACAGTGAGCAGTTCTTC.

J is TRBJ2-3 and V is TRBV20-1, with TRBD2 identical over 9 bases. J lost 3 bases, V lost 3 bases, and 7 bases had no gene match. CDR1 is DFQATT and CDR2 is SNEGSKA in the germline V gene (reference sequence). The CDR3 contains 15 residues. CDR3 loop: CSASRREGGTDTQYF. The CDR3 DNA sequence: TGCAGTGCTAGTAGGCGGGAGGGGGGGACAGATACGCAGTATTTT.

This clonotype was counted ten times or more. The V and J genes are TRBV10-1 and TRBJ1-1, with no clear D. This CDR3 spans 13 amino acids. Per the germline V gene, CDR1 is WNHNN and CDR2 is SYGVQD (reference sequence). V was trimmed by 5 bases and J by 1 base, leaving 8 bases between them. CDR3 DNA: TGCGCCAGCAGTTCGGACCCGAACACTGAAGCTTTCTTT. Translation: CASSSDPNTEAFF.

This clonotype was observed a few times. The rearrangement links TRBV19 to TRBJ1-1; D ambiguous. Trimming took 8 bases from V and 11 from J, leaving 18 bases between them. There are 12 residues in the CDR3. Per the germline V gene, CDR1 is LNHDA and CDR2 is SQIVND (reference sequence). The CDR3 loop reads CASYPRMGEAFF. In nucleotides, the CDR3 is TGTGCCAGTTATCCCCGGATGGGAGAGGCTTTCTTT.

This clonotype has ten or more counts. The chain carries TRBV11-2 and TRBJ2-1; maybe TRBD2 (6 bases). Germline CDR1 and CDR2: SGHAT and FQNNGV. The CDR3 length is 11 residues. Trimming removed 5 bases at V and 10 bases at J, with 9 bases between. Here the CDR3 DNA reads TGTGCCAGCAGCCAGCTAGCGGAGCAGTTCTTC. Its translation is CASSQLAEQFF.

This clonotype was seen many times. The chain is built from TRBV6-5 and TRBJ1-2, with D perhaps matching TRBD1 (6 bases). V lost 2 bases, J lost 0 bases, and 7 bases lay in between. CDR3 length equals 14 residues. Germline CDR1 and CDR2: MNHEY and SVGAGI. CDR3 bases: TGTGCCAGCAGTTACCGGGACACTAACTATGGCTACACCTTC. It specifies CASSYRDTNYGYTF.

This clonotype was picked up many times. The rearrangement joins TRBV20-1 to TRBJ1-2; D is perhaps TRBD1 (6 bases). Germline lookup yields CDR1 DFQATT and CDR2 SNEGSKA (reference sequence). The germline V and J ends were trimmed by 3 bases and 8 bases, with 22 bases remaining between them. This CDR3 has 15 residues. The chain's CDR3 is CSASSLRGPGHGYTF. As DNA, the CDR3 is TGCAGTGCTAGCTCCCTCAGGGGCCCGGGACACGGCTACACCTTC.

This clonotype was picked up a small number of times. The chain employs TRBV6-2 or TRBV6-3 and TRBJ2-6; 7 bases are shared with TRBD1. CDR1 is MNHEY and CDR2 is SVGEGT in the germline V gene. This CDR3 is built from 20 residues. V was clipped by 6 bases and J by 0 bases; unmatched bases: 17. CDR3 residues: CASSTDRYPISGSGANVLTF. The DNA for the CDR3 is TGTGCCAGCAGCACGGACAGGTACCCTATTTCGGGCTCTGGGGCCAACGTCCTGACTTTC.

This clonotype was seen many times. The chain links TRBV5-4 to TRBJ1-2, with 7 bases matching TRBD1. The CDR3 is 15 amino acids. Germline V gene data show CDR1 as SGHNT and CDR2 as YYREEE (reference sequence). The ends lost 3 bases at V and 7 bases at J; junction bases unmatched: 12. The CDR3: CASSSYRGELGGYTF. Here the CDR3 DNA reads TGTGCCAGCAGCTCATACAGGGGCGAATTAGGTGGCTACACCTTC.

As concerns this clonotype: One base away lies a much larger clone, so this may be a sequencing read error. The V and J genes are TRBV7-2 and TRBJ2-7; 10 nucleotides align to TRBD1. Germline V gene lookup returns CDR1 SGHTA and CDR2 FQGNSA. This CDR3 has 13 residues. DNA of the CDR3: TGTGCCAGCAGCGTGACAGGGGGCAAGGAGCTGTACGTC. Encoded protein: CASSVTGGKELYV.

This clonotype was detected ten times or more. The rearrangement links TRBV7-2 to TRBJ2-1, with 9 bases aligning to TRBD2. CDR3 length: 13 amino acids. Germline CDR1 is SGHTA and CDR2 is FQGNSA. V lost 7 bases to trimming and J lost 7 bases; unmatched junction nucleotides: 5. The CDR3: CASTLSGRNEQFF. The CDR3 DNA reads TGTGCCAGCACCCTTAGCGGGAGAAATGAGCAGTTCTTC. The full variable domain, rest sourced from reference TRBV7-2 and TRBJ2-1, is GAGVSQSPSNKVTEKGKDVELRCDPISGHTALYWYRQSLGQGLEFLIYFQGNSAPDKSGLPSDRFSAERTGGSVSTLTIQRTQQEDSAVYLCASTLSGRNEQFFGPGTRLTVL.